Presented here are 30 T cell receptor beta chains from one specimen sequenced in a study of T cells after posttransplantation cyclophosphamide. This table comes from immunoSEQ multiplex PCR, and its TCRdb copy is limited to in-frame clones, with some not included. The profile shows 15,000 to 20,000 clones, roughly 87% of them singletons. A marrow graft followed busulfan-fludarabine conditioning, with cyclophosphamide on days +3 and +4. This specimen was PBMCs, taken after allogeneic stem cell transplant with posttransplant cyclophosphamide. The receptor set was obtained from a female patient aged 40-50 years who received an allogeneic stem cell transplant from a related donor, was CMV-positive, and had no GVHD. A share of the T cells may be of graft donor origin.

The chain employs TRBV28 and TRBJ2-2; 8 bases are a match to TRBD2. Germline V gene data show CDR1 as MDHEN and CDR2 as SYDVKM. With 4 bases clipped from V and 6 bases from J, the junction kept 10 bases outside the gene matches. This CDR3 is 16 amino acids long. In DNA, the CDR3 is TGTGCCAGCAGTTCCTCAGAGGCGGGAGGTCCCGGGGAGCTGTTTTTT. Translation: CASSSSEAGGPGELFF.

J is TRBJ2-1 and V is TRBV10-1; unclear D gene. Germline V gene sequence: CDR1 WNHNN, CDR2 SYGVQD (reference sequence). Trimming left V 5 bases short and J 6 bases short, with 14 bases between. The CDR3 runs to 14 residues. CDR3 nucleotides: TGCGCCAGCAGTTCCGGAGCAGTAGGCAATGAGCAGTTCTTC. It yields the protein CASSSGAVGNEQFF.

The CDR3 DNA follows: TGTGCCAGCAGCAAAAATTCCGGGACTAGGGTTGTGAGGCTCGAGCAGTACTTC. Its protein product is CASSKNSGTRVVRLEQYF. The chain carries TRBV7-9 and TRBJ2-7, with TRBD2 matching 8 bases. Losses at the gene ends were 5 bases for V and 6 bases for J; bases not matched to a gene: 21. Germline assignment: CDR1 SEHNR and CDR2 FQNEAQ (reference sequence). This CDR3 region has 18 residues.

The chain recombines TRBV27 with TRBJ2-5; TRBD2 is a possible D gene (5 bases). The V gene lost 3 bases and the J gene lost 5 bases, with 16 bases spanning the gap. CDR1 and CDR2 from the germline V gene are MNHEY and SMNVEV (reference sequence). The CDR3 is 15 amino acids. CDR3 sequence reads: CASSFIGTRRETQYF. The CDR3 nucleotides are TGTGCCAGCAGTTTCATAGGTACCAGGAGGGAGACCCAGTACTTC.

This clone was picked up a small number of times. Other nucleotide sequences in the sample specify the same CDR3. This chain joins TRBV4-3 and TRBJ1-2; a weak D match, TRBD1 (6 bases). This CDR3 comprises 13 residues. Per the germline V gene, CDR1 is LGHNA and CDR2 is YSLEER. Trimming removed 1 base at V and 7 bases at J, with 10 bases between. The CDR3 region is CASSQVQGAGYTF. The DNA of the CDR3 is TGCGCCAGCAGCCAAGTACAGGGAGCTGGCTACACCTTC.

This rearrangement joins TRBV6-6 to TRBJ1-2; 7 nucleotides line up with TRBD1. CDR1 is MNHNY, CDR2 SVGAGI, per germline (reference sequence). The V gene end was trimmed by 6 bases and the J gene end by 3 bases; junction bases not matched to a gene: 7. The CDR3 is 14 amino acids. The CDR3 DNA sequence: TGTGCCAGCAGACGCCAGGGGGTCGACTATGGCTACACCTTC. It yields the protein CASRRQGVDYGYTF.

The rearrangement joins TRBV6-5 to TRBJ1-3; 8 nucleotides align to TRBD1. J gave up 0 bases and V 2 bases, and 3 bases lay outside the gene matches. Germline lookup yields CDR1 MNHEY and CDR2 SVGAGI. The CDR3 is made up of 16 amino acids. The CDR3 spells CASSYRGQGSGNTIYF. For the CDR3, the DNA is TGTGCCAGCAGTTACCGTGGACAGGGCTCTGGAAACACCATATATTTT.

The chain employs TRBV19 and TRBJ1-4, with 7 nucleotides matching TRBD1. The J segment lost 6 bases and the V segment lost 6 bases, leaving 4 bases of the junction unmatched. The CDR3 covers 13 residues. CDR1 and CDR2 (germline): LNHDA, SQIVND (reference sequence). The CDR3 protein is CASSQGGHEKLFF. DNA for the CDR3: TGTGCCAGTAGCCAAGGGGGCCATGAAAAACTGTTTTTT.

The CDR3, as DNA: TGTGCCAGCAGCCTCGACAGAATCTATGGCTACACCTTC. Translation gives CASSLDRIYGYTF. The gene calls are TRBV7-2 and TRBJ1-2; D may be TRBD1 (5 bases). This CDR3 region has 13 residues. Germline V gives CDR1 SGHTA, CDR2 FQGNSA. Trimming removed 5 bases at V and 4 bases at J, with 11 bases between.

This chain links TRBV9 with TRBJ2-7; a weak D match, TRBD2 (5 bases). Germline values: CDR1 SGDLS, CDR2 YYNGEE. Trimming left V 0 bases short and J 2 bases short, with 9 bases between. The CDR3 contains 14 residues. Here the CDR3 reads CASSVGTSPYEQYF. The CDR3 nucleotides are TGTGCCAGCAGCGTAGGAACTAGTCCCTACGAGCAGTACTTC.

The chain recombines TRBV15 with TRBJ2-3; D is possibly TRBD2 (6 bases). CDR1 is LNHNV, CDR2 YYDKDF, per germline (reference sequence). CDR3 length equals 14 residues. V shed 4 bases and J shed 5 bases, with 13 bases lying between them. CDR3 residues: CATSMRGLVDTQYF. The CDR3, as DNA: TGTGCCACCAGCATGCGGGGTTTGGTAGATACGCAGTATTTT.

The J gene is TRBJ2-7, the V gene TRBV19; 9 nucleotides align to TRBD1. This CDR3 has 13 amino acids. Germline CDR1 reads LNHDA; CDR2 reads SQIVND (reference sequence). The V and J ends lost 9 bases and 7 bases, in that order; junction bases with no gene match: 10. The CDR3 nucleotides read TGTGCCAGCGCGCGCTCGACAGGGGGAGAGCAGTACTTC. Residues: CASARSTGGEQYF.

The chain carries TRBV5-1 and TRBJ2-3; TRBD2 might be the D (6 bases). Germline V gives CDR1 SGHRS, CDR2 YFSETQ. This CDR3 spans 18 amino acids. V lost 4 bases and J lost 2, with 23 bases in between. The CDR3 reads CASSTGRGTSGVTDTQYF. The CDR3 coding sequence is TGCGCCAGCAGCACAGGCCGTGGGACGTCGGGGGTCACAGATACGCAGTATTTT.

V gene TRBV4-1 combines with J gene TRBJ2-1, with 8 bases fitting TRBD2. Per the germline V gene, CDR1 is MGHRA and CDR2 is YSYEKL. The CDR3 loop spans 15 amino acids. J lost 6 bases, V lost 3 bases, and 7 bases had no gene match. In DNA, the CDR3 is TGCGCCAGCAGCCAGCACAGCGGGAGAGGCAATGAGCAGTTCTTC. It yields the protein CASSQHSGRGNEQFF.

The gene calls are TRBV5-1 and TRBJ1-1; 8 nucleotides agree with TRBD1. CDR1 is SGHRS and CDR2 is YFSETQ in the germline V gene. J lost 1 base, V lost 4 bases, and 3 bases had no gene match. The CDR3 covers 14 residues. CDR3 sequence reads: CASSQGQANTEAFF. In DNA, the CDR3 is TGCGCCAGCAGCCAGGGACAGGCGAACACTGAAGCTTTCTTT.

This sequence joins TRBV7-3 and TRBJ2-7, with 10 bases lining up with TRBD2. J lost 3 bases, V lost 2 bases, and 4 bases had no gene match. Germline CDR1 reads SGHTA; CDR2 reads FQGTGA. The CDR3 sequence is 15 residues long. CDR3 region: CASSLSAGGNYEQYF. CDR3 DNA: TGTGCCAGCAGCTTATCAGCGGGAGGGAACTACGAGCAGTACTTC.

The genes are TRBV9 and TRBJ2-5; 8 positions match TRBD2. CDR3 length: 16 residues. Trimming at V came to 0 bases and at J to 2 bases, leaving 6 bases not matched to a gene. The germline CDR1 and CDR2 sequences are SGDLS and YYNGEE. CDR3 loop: CASSVASGRGQETQYF. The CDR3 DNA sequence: TGTGCCAGCAGCGTAGCCAGCGGGAGAGGTCAAGAGACCCAGTACTTC.

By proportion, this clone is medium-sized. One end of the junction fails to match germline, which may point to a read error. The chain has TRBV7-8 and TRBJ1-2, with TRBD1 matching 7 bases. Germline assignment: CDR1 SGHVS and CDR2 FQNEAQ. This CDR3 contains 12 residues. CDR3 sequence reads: CASSLARQGLAF. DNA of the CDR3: TGTGCCAGCAGCTTAGCGCGACAGGGACTCGCCTTC.

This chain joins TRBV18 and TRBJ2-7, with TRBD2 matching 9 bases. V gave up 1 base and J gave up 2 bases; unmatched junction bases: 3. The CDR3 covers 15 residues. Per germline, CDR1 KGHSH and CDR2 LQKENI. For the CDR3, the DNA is TGTGCCAGCTCACCACGGGCTAGCGGGGCCTACGAGCAGTACTTC. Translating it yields CASSPRASGAYEQYF.

CDR3: CASSYAGTGAYNEQFF. The CDR3 coding sequence is TGTGCCAGCAGTTACGCCGGGACAGGGGCCTACAATGAGCAGTTCTTC. This chain joins TRBV6-5 and TRBJ2-1; 10 bases are a match to TRBD1. V was clipped by 2 bases and J by 2 bases; unmatched bases: 3. This CDR3 has 16 amino acids. Germline-derived CDR1 and CDR2 are MNHEY and SVGAGI.

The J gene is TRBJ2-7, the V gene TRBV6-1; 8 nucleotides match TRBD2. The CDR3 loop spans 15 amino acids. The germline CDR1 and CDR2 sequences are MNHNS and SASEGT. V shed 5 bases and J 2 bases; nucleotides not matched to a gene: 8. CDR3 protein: CASSPGGSLPYEQYF. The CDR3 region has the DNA TGTGCCAGCAGTCCGGGAGGGTCCTTGCCCTACGAGCAGTACTTC.

CDR3 amino acids: CASSQGTGGANQPQHF. The CDR3 nucleotides are TGTGCCAGCAGCCAAGGAACAGGTGGGGCAAATCAGCCCCAGCATTTT. The chain links TRBV14 to TRBJ1-5, with a possible D match to TRBD1 (5 bases). Looked up from germline, CDR1 is SGHDN and CDR2 is FVKESK. The CDR3 length is 16 residues. V gave up 1 base and J gave up 4 bases, with 14 bases separating them.

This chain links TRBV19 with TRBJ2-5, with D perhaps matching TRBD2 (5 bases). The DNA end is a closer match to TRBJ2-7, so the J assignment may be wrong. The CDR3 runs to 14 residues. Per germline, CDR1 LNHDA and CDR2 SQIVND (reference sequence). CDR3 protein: CASSINRGFYEQYF. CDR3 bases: TGTGCCAGTAGTATTAATCGGGGATTCTACGAGCAGTACTTC.

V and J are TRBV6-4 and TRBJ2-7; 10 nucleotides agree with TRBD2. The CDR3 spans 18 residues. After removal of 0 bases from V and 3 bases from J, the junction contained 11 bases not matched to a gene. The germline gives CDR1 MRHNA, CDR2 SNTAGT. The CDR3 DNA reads TGTGCCAGCAGTGACTCGATATTTGGACTAGCGGAGATCTACGAGCAGTACTTC. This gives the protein CASSDSIFGLAEIYEQYF.

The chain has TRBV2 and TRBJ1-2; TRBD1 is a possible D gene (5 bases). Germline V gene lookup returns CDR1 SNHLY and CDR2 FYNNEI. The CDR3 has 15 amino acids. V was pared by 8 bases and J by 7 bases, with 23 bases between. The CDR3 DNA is TGTGCCAGCCACATCTTCCCTCGGGGGAATGTTGGCTACACCTTC. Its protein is CASHIFPRGNVGYTF.

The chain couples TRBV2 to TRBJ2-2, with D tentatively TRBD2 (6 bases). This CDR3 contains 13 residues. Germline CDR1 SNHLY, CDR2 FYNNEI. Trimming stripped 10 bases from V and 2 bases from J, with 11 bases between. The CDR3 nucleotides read TGTGCCACGACGGGACTTAACACCGGGGAGCTGTTTTTT. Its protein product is CATTGLNTGELFF.

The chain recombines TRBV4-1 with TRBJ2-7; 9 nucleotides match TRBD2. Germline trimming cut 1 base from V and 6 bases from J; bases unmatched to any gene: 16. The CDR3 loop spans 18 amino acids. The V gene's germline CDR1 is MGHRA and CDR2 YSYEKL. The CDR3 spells CASSQVLRRGAGGGEQYF. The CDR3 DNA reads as TGCGCCAGCAGCCAAGTTTTGAGACGGGGAGCGGGAGGAGGCGAGCAGTACTTC.

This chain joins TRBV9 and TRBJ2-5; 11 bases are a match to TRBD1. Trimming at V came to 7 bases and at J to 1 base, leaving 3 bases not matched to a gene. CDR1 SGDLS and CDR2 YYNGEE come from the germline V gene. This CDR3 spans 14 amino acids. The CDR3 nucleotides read TGTGCCAGCCTTGGGACAGGGGGCCAAGAGACCCAGTACTTC. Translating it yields CASLGTGGQETQYF.

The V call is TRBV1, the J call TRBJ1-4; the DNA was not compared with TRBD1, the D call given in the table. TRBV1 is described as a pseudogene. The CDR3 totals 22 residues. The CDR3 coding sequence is TGCACCAGCAGCCACTGGACAGGGGGCTCCACGCCGGCCGGTGCCTTGTTTGAAAAACTGTTTTTT. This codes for CTSSHWTGGSTPAGALFEKLFF.

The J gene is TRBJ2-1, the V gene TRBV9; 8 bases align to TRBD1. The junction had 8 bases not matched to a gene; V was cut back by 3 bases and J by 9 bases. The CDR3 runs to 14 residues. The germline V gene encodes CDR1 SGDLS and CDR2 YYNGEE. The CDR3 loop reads CASSEGGQALEQFF. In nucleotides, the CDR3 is TGTGCCAGCAGCGAGGGGGGACAGGCACTTGAGCAGTTCTTC.